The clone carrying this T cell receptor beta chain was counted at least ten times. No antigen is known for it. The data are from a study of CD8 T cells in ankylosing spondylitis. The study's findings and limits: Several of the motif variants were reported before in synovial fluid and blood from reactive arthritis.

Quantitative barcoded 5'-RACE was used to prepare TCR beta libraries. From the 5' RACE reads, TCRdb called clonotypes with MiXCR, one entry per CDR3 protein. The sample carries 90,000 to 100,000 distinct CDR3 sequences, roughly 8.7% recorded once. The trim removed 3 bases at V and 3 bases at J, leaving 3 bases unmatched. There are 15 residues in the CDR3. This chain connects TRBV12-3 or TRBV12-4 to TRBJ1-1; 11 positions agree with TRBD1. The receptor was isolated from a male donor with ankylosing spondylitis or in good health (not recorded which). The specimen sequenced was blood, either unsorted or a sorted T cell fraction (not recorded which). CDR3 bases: TGTGCCAGCAGTTTTCTGGGACAGGGGGACACTGAAGCTTTCTTT. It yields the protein CASSFLGQGDTEAFF.